These T cell receptor beta chains were read from a single sample in a study of blood T cell repertoires in COVID-19. Assay used: immunoSEQ multiplex PCR; TCRdb lists only in-frame clones, some missing. The table lists a few hundred thousand clones, 87% of them singletons. The sample consisted of peripheral blood. The receptors derive from a man younger than 35 with active or convalescent COVID-19. CDR3s include the opening cysteine and the closing phenylalanine or tryptophan. D genes are given only for firm matches. Not every row has a clone size; where given, it reads once, few, many or a size class.

D	V	J	size	CDR3	DNA
TRBD2	TRBV29-1	TRBJ2-1	.	CSVEATGTSRNEQFF	TGCAGCGTTGAGGCTACCGGGACTAGTCGCAATGAGCAGTTCTTC
.	TRBV5-1	TRBJ1-2	.	CASSLGTNNYGYTF	TGCGCCAGCAGCTTGGGGACAAACAACTATGGCTACACCTTC
TRBD2	TRBV12-3/TRBV12-4	TRBJ2-7	.	CASRVTSAYEQYF	TGTGCCAGCAGAGTGACTAGCGCCTACGAGCAGTACTTC
.	TRBV7-9	TRBJ1-5	.	CASSLNQGQPQHF	TGTGCCAGCAGCTTAAACCAGGGGCAGCCCCAGCATTTT
.	TRBV5-1	TRBJ1-2	.	CASSPYEANYGYTF	TGCGCCAGCAGCCCCTACGAGGCTAACTATGGCTACACCTTC
.	TRBV5-1	TRBJ2-2	.	CASSLEAKTGELFF	TGCGCCAGCAGCTTGGAAGCGAAGACCGGGGAGCTGTTTTTT
TRBD1	TRBV5-8	TRBJ1-2	.	CASSQNRGPVGYTF	TGTGCCAGCAGCCAAAACAGGGGGCCGGTTGGCTACACCTTC
.	TRBV5-1	TRBJ2-3	.	CASSLVGGTGTDTQYF	TGCGCCAGCAGCTTGGTTGGGGGCACCGGCACAGATACGCAGTATTTT
TRBD2	TRBV6-1	TRBJ2-2	.	CASHGLATRGELFF	TGTGCCAGTCATGGACTAGCTACTCGGGGGGAGCTGTTTTTT
TRBD2	TRBV30	TRBJ2-5	.	CAWSVPWRGVWEETQYF	TGTGCCTGGAGTGTACCCTGGCGGGGGGTTTGGGAGGAGACCCAGTACTTC
.	TRBV6-5	TRBJ2-2	few	CASSTRLVPGELFF	TGTGCCAGCAGTACCAGACTGGTGCCCGGGGAGCTGTTTTTT
TRBD1	TRBV27	TRBJ2-2	.	CASSLLPSGTGGTGELFF	TGTGCCAGCAGTTTGTTACCCTCCGGGACAGGGGGCACCGGGGAGCTGTTTTTT
TRBD2	TRBV7-6	TRBJ2-4	.	CASSLGASGGLAKNIQYF	TGTGCCAGCAGCTTAGGGGCTAGCGGGGGGCTAGCCAAAAACATTCAGTACTTC
.	TRBV11-2	TRBJ2-2	.	CASSSQGLHTGELFF	TGTGCCAGCAGCTCGCAGGGGTTACACACCGGGGAGCTGTTTTTT
.	TRBV3-1/TRBV3-2	TRBJ2-3	.	CASSQRSGHTDTQYF	TGTGCCAGCAGCCAAAGGTCTGGGCACACAGATACGCAGTATTTT
.	TRBV28	TRBJ2-5	.	CASSPMGARGEETQYF	TGTGCCAGCAGCCCTATGGGGGCCAGGGGAGAAGAGACCCAGTACTTC
.	TRBV29-1	TRBJ2-5	.	CSVPGGGPQYF	TGCAGCGTGCCCGGGGGTGGGCCCCAGTACTTC
TRBD1	TRBV19	TRBJ1-5	.	CASSDRALNQPQHF	TGTGCCAGTAGCGACAGGGCCCTCAATCAGCCCCAGCATTTT
TRBD2	TRBV2	TRBJ2-1	.	CATGLAGRNEQFF	TGTGCCACTGGACTAGCGGGACGCAATGAGCAGTTCTTC
TRBD2	TRBV27	TRBJ2-1	once	CASSPWRGAPYNEQFF	TGTGCCAGCAGCCCCTGGCGGGGGGCCCCTTACAATGAGCAGTTCTTC
TRBD2	TRBV6-2/TRBV6-3	TRBJ2-6	.	CASSWIAGLDSGANVLTF	TGTGCCAGCAGTTGGATAGCGGGACTTGACTCTGGGGCCAACGTCCTGACTTTC
.	TRBV6-5	TRBJ2-1	.	CASSRGAIGEQFF	TGTGCCAGCAGTCGGGGAGCGATAGGGGAGCAGTTCTTC
.	TRBV7-9	TRBJ2-7	.	CASSLGGFNLGEQYF	TGTGCCAGCAGCTTAGGAGGGTTTAATTTGGGCGAGCAGTACTTC
.	TRBV6-5	TRBJ2-7	.	CASSQQGRNDYEQYF	TGTGCCAGCAGTCAACAGGGACGAAACGACTACGAGCAGTACTTC